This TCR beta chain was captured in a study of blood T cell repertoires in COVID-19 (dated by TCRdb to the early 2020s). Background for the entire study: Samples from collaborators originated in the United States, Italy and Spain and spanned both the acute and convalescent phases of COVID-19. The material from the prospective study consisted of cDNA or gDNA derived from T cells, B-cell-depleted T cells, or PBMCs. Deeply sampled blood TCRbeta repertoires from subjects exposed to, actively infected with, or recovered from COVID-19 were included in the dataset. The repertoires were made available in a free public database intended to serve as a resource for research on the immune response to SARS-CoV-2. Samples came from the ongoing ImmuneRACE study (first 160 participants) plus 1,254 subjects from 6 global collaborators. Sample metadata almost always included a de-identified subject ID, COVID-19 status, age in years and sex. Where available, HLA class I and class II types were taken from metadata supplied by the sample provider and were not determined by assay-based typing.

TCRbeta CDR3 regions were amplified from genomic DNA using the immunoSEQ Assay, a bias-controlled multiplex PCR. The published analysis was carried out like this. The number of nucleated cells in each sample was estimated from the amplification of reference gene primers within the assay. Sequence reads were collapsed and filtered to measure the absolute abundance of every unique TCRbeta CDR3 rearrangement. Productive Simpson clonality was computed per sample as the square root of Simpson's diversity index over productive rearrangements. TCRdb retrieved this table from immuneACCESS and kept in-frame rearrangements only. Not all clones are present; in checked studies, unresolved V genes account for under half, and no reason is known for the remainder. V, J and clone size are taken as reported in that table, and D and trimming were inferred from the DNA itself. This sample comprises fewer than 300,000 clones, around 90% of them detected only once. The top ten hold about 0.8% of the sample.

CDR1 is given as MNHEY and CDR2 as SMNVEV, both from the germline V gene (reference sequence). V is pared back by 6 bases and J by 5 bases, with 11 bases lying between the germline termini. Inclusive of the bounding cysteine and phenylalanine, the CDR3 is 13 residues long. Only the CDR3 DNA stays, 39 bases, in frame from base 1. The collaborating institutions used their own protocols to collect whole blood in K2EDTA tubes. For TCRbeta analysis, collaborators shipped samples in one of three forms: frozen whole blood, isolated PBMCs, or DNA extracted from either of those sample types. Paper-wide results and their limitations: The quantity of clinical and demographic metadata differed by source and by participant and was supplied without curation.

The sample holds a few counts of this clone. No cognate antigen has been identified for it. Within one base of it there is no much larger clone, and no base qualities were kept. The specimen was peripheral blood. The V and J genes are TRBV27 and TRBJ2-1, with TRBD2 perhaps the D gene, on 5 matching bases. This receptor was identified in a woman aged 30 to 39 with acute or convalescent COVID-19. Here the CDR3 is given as CASSLLGNNEQFF. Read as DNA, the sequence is TGTGCCAGCAGCCTACTAGGAAACAATGAGCAGTTCTTC.